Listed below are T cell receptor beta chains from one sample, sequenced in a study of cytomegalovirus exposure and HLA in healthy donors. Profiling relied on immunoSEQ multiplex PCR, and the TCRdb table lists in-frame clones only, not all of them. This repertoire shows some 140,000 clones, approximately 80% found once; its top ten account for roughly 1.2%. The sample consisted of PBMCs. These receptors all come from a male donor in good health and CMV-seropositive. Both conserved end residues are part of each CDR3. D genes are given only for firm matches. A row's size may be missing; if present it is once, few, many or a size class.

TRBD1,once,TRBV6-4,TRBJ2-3,TGTGCCAGCAGCCCCGGGACAGGGCACACAGATACGCAGTATTTT,CASSPGTGHTDTQYF
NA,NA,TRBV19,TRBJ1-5,TGTGCCAGTAGTATCGATAGGGGTAGCCAGCCCCAGCATTTT,CASSIDRGSQPQHF
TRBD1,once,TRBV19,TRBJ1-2,TGTGCCAGTAGTGTTGGACAGGGTTATGGCTACACCTTC,CASSVGQGYGYTF
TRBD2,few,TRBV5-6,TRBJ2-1,TGTGCCAGCAGCTCAAAAGAGGGCAGGGACTATAGCTCCTACAATGAGCAGTTCTTC,CASSSKEGRDYSSYNEQFF
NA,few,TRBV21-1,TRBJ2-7,TGTGCCAGCAGCAAAGGTCGAGGGCTAGCGGTCCCCTACGAGCAGTACTTC,CASSKGRGLAVPYEQYF
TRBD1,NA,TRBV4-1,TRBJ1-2,TGCGCCAGCAGCCAAGCGATACAGGGGCCCGGCTACACCTTC,CASSQAIQGPGYTF
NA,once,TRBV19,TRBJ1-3,TGTGCCAGTAGCAAAACCGGGACAAGAAACACCATATATTTT,CASSKTGTRNTIYF
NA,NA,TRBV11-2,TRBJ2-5,TGTGCCAGCAGCCTCAGGGGTCGGGAGACCCAGTACTTC,CASSLRGRETQYF
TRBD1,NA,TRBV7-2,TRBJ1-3,TGTGCCAGCACCCTGACAGGGAGTGGAAACACCATATATTTT,CASTLTGSGNTIYF
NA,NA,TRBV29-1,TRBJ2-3,TGCAGCGCCGACAGGTCCAGCACAGATACGCAGTATTTT,CSADRSSTDTQYF
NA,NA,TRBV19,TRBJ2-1,TGTGCCAGTATTCAGGGCCCCTCCTCCTACAATGAGCAGTTCTTC,CASIQGPSSYNEQFF
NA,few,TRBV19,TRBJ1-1,TGTGCCAGTAGTATTCTAGACAGTTACACTGAAGCTTTCTTT,CASSILDSYTEAFF
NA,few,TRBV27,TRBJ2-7,TGTGCCAGCAGTTTTATATCCCCTCCTAGCTCCTACGAGCAGTACTTC,CASSFISPPSSYEQYF
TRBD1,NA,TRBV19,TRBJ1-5,TGTGCCAGCTGGACAGGGGCTAGGAGCGGCAATCAGCCCCAGCATTTT,CASWTGARSGNQPQHF
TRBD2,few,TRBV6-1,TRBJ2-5,TGTGCCAGCAGCCCGGTAGCGGGGGGGCAAGAGACCCAGTACTTC,CASSPVAGGQETQYF
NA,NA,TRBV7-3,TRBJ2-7,TGTGCCAGCACGGGAGATGTCTACGAGCAGTACTTC,CASTGDVYEQYF
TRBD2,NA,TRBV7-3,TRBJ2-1,TGTGCCAGCAGCTTAGGTAGCGGGACGCCCAATGAGCAGTTCTTC,CASSLGSGTPNEQFF
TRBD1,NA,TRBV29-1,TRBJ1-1,TGCAGCGTCGGATGGACAGGGGGTAAGATTGAAGCTTTCTTT,CSVGWTGGKIEAFF
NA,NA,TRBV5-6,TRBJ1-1,TGTGCCAGCAGCTTTTCTATTGACAGCGAAGCTTTCTTT,CASSFSIDSEAFF
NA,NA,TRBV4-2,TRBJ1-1,TGTGCCAGCAGCCAAGAGGAGAGGGGGACTGAAGCTTTCTTT,CASSQEERGTEAFF
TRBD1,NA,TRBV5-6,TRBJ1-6,TGTGCCAGCAGCCCGGGACAGACTTTTTCACCCCTCCACTTT,CASSPGQTFSPLHF
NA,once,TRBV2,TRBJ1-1,TGTGCCAGCAGTGTTTATGGCGGGAACACTGAAGCTTTCTTT,CASSVYGGNTEAFF
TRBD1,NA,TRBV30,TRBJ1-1,TGTGCCTGGAACAGGGGGGGACGGAACACTGAAGCTTTCTTT,CAWNRGGRNTEAFF
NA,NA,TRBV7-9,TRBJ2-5,TGTTCCAGCAGCAACAACCGTGAGACCCAGTACTTC,CSSSNNRETQYF
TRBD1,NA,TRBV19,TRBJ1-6,TGTGCCAGTAGTATAGGGACAGGACGGACTAATTCACCCCTCCACTTT,CASSIGTGRTNSPLHF
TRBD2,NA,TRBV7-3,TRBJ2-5,TGTGCCAGCAGCTTCGGGGGAGGGACGCAAGAGACCCAGTACTTC,CASSFGGGTQETQYF
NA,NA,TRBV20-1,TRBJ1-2,TGCAGTGCCCTCAGGGATGGCTACACCTTC,CSALRDGYTF
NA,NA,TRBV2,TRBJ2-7,TGTGCCAGCAGTGATCCTCGCCGGGACGAGCAGTACTTC,CASSDPRRDEQYF
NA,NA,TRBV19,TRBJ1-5,TGTGCCAGTAGTATAGGGAGGCTTCCTAGCAATCAGCCCCAGCATTTT,CASSIGRLPSNQPQHF
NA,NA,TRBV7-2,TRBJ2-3,TGTGCCAGCAGCCCATACCCGACTATCACAGATACGCAGTATTTT,CASSPYPTITDTQYF
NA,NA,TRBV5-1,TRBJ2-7,TGCGCCAGCAGCCCGCGGCAGGGGGGAGACTACGAGCAGTACTTC,CASSPRQGGDYEQYF
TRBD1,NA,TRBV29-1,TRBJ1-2,TGCAGCGTTACGACACTGGGGACAGGCTATGGCTACACCTTC,CSVTTLGTGYGYTF
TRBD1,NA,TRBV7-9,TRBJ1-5,TGTGCCAGCAGCTTGGTGGGACAGGGGGCCGATCAGCCCCAGCATTTT,CASSLVGQGADQPQHF
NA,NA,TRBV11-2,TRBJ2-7,TGTGCCAGCAGCTTAACAGGCTACGAGCAGTACTTC,CASSLTGYEQYF
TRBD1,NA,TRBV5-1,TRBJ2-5,TGCGCCAGCAGCCAATCGACAGGGGAAGAGACCCAGTACTTC,CASSQSTGEETQYF
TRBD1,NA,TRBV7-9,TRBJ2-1,TGTGCCAGCAGCCACAAACCGGGGACAGGTGACTACAATGAGCAGTTCTTC,CASSHKPGTGDYNEQFF
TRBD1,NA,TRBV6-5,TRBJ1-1,TGTGCCAGCCGGGACCAGGGGGACACTGAAGCTTTCTTT,CASRDQGDTEAFF
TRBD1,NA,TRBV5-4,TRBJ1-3,TGTGCCAGCAGCCCGGGTCAGGGGGCTGGAAACACCATATATTTT,CASSPGQGAGNTIYF
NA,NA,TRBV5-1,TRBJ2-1,TGCGCCAGCAGCTTGGTGCGGGGAGACAATGAGCAGTTCTTC,CASSLVRGDNEQFF
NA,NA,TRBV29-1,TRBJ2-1,TGCAGCGTTGATCCCCCAGCGAGCAATGAGCAGTTCTTC,CSVDPPASNEQFF
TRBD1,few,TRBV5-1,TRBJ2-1,TGCGCCAGCAGCTTACAGGGGAACGAGCAGTTCTTC,CASSLQGNEQFF
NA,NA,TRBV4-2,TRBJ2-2,TGTGCCAGCAGCCCACTAGGAGGGTCGGCGTTCGCCGGGGAGCTGTTTTTT,CASSPLGGSAFAGELFF
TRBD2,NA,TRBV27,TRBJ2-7,TGTGCCAGCAGTTTATCCGGGCTAGCGGGACGCCTTTACGAGCAGTACTTC,CASSLSGLAGRLYEQYF
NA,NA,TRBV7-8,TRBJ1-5,TGTGCCAGCAGCTTAGGTGTGGGGCATAGCAATCAGCCCCAGCATTTT,CASSLGVGHSNQPQHF
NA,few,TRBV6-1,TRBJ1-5,TGTGCCAGCAGTGACGGGACTCTGGATAGCAATCAGCCCCAGCATTTT,CASSDGTLDSNQPQHF
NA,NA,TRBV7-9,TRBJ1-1,TGTGCCAGCAGCTCGGGAGGCACTGAAGCTTTCTTT,CASSSGGTEAFF
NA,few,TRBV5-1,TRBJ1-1,TGCGCCAGCAGCTTGGGGGGGCCGGGCACTGAAGCTTTCTTT,CASSLGGPGTEAFF
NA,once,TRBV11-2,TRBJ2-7,TGTGCCAGCAGCTTAGGGCAGAACTACGAGCAGTACTTC,CASSLGQNYEQYF
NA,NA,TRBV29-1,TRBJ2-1,TGCAGCGTCTCGACAGGCCGCTCCTACAATGAGCAGTTCTTC,CSVSTGRSYNEQFF
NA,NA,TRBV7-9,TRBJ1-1,TGTGCCAGCAGCCCGAGGTCGTCTGAAGCTTTCTTT,CASSPRSSEAFF